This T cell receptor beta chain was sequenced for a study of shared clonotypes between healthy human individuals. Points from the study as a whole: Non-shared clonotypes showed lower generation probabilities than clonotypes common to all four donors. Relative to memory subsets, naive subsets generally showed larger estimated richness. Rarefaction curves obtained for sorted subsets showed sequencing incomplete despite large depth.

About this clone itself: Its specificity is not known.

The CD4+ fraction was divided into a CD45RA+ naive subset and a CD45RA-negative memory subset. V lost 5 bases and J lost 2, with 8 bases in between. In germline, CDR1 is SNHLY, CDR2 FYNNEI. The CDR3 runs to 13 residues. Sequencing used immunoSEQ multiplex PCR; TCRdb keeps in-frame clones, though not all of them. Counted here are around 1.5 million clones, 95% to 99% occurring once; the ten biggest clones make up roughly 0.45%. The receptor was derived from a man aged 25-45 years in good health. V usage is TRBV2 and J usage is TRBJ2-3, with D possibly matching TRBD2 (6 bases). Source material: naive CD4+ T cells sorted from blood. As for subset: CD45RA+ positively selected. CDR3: CASSRDFTDTQYF. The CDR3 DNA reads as TGTGCCAGCAGTCGGGACTTCACAGATACGCAGTATTTT.